What follows are 24 T cell receptor beta chains derived from one specimen sequenced in a study of OX40 agonist ivuxolimab in advanced cancers. The library was generated by the immunoSEQ multiplex PCR assay. TCRdb provides this immuneACCESS table in a form limited to in-frame rearrangements. Some clones are lacking; in checked studies, under half of them reflect an unresolved V gene, and why the rest are absent is not known. The sample records tens of thousands of clones, around 83% of which are singletons. Clones ranked in the top ten supply approximately 2.3% of the sample. The sequencing here drew on CD4+ or CD8+ T cells sorted from blood, taken in a trial of the OX40 agonist ivuxolimab. Receptor source: an adult with an advanced solid tumor such as melanoma, head and neck, liver or kidney cancer.

This sequence joins TRBV7-9 and TRBJ1-5, with a weak D call TRBD1 (6 bases). The V end lost 0 bases, the J end lost 2 bases, and 8 bases lay between the germline ends. CDR3 length: 15 residues. Germline V gives CDR1 SEHNR, CDR2 FQNEAQ (reference sequence). The DNA of the CDR3 is TGTGCCAGCAGCTTAGCGGCAGGGGGCAATCAGCCCCAGCATTTT. It translates to CASSLAAGGNQPQHF.

This chain uses TRBV7-2 with TRBJ1-5; D perhaps matches TRBD1 (6 bases). Per the germline V gene, CDR1 is SGHTA and CDR2 is FQGNSA. The germline V and J ends were trimmed by 5 bases and 4 bases, with 15 bases remaining between them. CDR3 length equals 15 residues. In DNA, the CDR3 is TGTGCCAGCAGCGCCACAGGGTCCCCAAATCAGCCCCAGCATTTT. Translating it yields CASSATGSPNQPQHF.

V is TRBV7-2 and J is TRBJ1-4; perhaps TRBD1 as D (6 bases). Trimming took 0 bases from V and 7 from J, leaving 12 bases between them. CDR1 and CDR2 (germline): SGHTA, FQGNSA. CDR3 length equals 15 residues. CDR3 residues: CASSLAGGAGEKLFF. The CDR3 nucleotides read TGTGCCAGCAGCTTAGCCGGGGGGGCCGGTGAAAAACTGTTTTTT.

This clone was seen once. The V and J genes are TRBV29-1 and TRBJ2-3, with 8 bases lining up with TRBD2. The CDR3 covers 15 residues. Per the germline V gene, CDR1 is SQVTM and CDR2 is ANQGSEA. Unmatched junction bases numbered 6, after V lost 4 bases and J lost 0 bases. The CDR3 here is CSVVRGGQSTDTQYF. In DNA form, the CDR3 reads TGCAGCGTTGTCCGCGGGGGGCAGAGCACAGATACGCAGTATTTT.

The J gene is TRBJ1-3, the V gene TRBV11-2, with D perhaps TRBD1 (5 bases). There are 14 residues in the CDR3. CDR1 is SGHAT and CDR2 is FQNNGV in the germline V gene. The V end lost 5 bases, the J end lost 10 bases, and 18 bases lay between the germline ends. The CDR3 loop is CASSQTLAGGTIYF. The CDR3 nucleotides are TGTGCCAGCAGCCAAACTCTCGCCGGGGGGACCATATATTTT.

This clone was detected once. The chain recombines TRBV6-1 with TRBJ1-2; the match to TRBD1 covers 7 bases. The CDR3 runs to 15 residues. V shed 2 bases and J 4 bases; nucleotides not matched to a gene: 7. Germline V gene data show CDR1 as MNHNS and CDR2 as SASEGT. This CDR3 reads CASSESMGQIYGYTF. The CDR3 DNA sequence: TGTGCCAGCAGTGAATCCATGGGACAGATCTATGGCTACACCTTC.

A note on this clone: At one end, the junction sequence differs from germline, possibly due to a read error. The chain couples TRBV18 to TRBJ1-5, with D uncertain. Germline V gene sequence: CDR1 KGHSH, CDR2 LQKENI. The CDR3 spans 14 residues. CDR3 in DNA: TGTACCAGCTCACCGAAGGAGGGCAATCAGCCCCAGCATTTT. Its translation: CTSSPKEGNQPQHF.

The genes are TRBV19 and TRBJ1-5; D perhaps matches TRBD1 (6 bases). Germline CDR1 reads LNHDA; CDR2 reads SQIVND (reference sequence). This CDR3 region has 15 residues. V gave up 3 bases and J gave up 5 bases, with 14 bases separating them. The CDR3: CASSMGRRGDQPQHF. The CDR3 nucleotides are TGTGCCAGTAGTATGGGGAGGAGGGGGGATCAGCCCCAGCATTTT.

The genes are TRBV10-3 and TRBJ2-1; 7 nucleotides line up with TRBD1. CDR3 length: 15 residues. Trimming cost V 7 bases and J 1 base; bases outside gene matches: 7. Germline V gives CDR1 ENHRY, CDR2 SYGVKD. For the CDR3, the DNA is TGTGCCATCAAGGGGGCAGGGGTGTCCTACAATGAGCAGTTCTTC. Translating gives CAIKGAGVSYNEQFF.

V gene TRBV5-4 combines with J gene TRBJ1-6; TRBD1 matches at 7 bases. The CDR3 extends over 14 amino acids. CDR1 SGHNT and CDR2 YYREEE come from the germline V gene (reference sequence). Trimming at V came to 4 bases and at J to 8 bases, leaving 6 bases not matched to a gene. The CDR3 sequence: CASSLQTGYSPLHF. In nucleotides, the CDR3 is TGTGCCAGCAGCCTGCAGACAGGGTATTCACCCCTCCACTTT.

This clone was recorded once. J is TRBJ2-3 and V is TRBV7-2; maybe TRBD2 (6 bases). Germline-derived CDR1 and CDR2 are SGHTA and FQGNSA. V shed 3 bases and J shed 2 bases, with 9 bases lying between them. The CDR3 is made up of 14 amino acids. CDR3 sequence reads: CASSLGLSTDTQYF. In DNA form, the CDR3 reads TGTGCCAGCAGCTTGGGACTTTCCACAGATACGCAGTATTTT.

This chain links TRBV28 with TRBJ1-1; possible D gene TRBD1, 6 bases. The CDR3 has 13 amino acids. V lost 7 bases, J lost 1 base, and 10 bases lay in between. Germline V gene lookup returns CDR1 MDHEN and CDR2 SYDVKM. Here the CDR3 reads CASITTGNTEAFF. The DNA of the CDR3 is TGTGCCAGCATTACGACAGGGAACACTGAAGCTTTCTTT.

On this clone: Other DNA sequences of this sample code for an identical CDR3. The chain combines TRBV5-1 with TRBJ1-3, with 7 bases aligning to TRBD1. This CDR3 has 15 amino acids. CDR1 is SGHRS and CDR2 is YFSETQ in the germline V gene. V lost 2 bases, J lost 2 bases, and 4 bases stayed unmatched. CDR3 loop: CASSFQGVTGNTIYF. The CDR3 nucleotides are TGCGCCAGCAGCTTCCAGGGGGTAACTGGAAACACCATATATTTT.

V usage is TRBV5-5 and J usage is TRBJ2-7; 10 bases align to TRBD1. CDR1 and CDR2 from the germline V gene are SGHKS and YYEKEE (reference sequence). V trimming: 4 bases; J trimming: 4 bases; junction bases outside the gene matches: 8. The CDR3 is 15 residues long. Here the CDR3 DNA reads TGTGCCAGCAGCGATACTCGACAGGGGGCTTACGAGCAGTACTTC. This sequence encodes CASSDTRQGAYEQYF.

V gene TRBV10-1 combines with J gene TRBJ2-2; D is unclear. V dropped 6 bases and J dropped 4 bases, with 6 bases sitting between them. The length of the CDR3 is 12 residues. CDR1 and CDR2 from the germline V gene are WNHNN and SYGVQD (reference sequence). The chain's CDR3 is CASRGTTGELFF. DNA for the CDR3: TGCGCCAGCAGGGGTACCACCGGGGAGCTGTTTTTT.

The rearrangement uses TRBV10-2 and TRBJ2-7, with D possibly matching TRBD2 (7 bases). The germline gives CDR1 WSHSY, CDR2 SAAADI. CDR3 length: 13 residues. Trimming cost V 11 bases and J 3 bases, with 17 bases left between them. CDR3 residues: CASSGGRYYEQYF. As DNA, the CDR3 is TGCGCCTCGTCGGGGGGCCGCTACTACGAGCAGTACTTC.

The V and J genes are TRBV28 and TRBJ1-1; D gene ambiguous. Germline V lookup: CDR1 MDHEN, CDR2 SYDVKM. The germline V and J ends were trimmed by 5 bases and 1 base, with 5 bases remaining between them. The CDR3 loop spans 12 amino acids. For the CDR3, the DNA is TGTGCCAGCAGTGTACCGAACACTGAAGCTTTCTTT. Protein sequence: CASSVPNTEAFF.

The CDR3 DNA is TGTGCCAGCAGCTTAGCGGGCGGCCGCACAGATACGCAGTATTTT. It encodes CASSLAGGRTDTQYF. This chain uses TRBV11-3 with TRBJ2-3; D is uncertain. CDR3 size: 15 residues. Trimming shortened V by 1 base and J by 1 base, and 9 bases separated the two germline ends. The V gene's germline CDR1 is SGHNT and CDR2 YENEEA.

CDR3 sequence (DNA): TGTGCCAGCAGCGTAGACGAAGGGGTGCGAGACTACACCTTC. It yields the protein CASSVDEGVRDYTF. This rearrangement joins TRBV9 to TRBJ1-2; tentatively, D is TRBD1 (5 bases). This CDR3 has 14 amino acids. Looked up from germline, CDR1 is SGDLS and CDR2 is YYNGEE. Between the trimmed V and J ends, which lost 0 bases and 10 bases, there was a span of 16 bases.

This clone has only a few counts. One junction end does not reproduce the germline sequence, and a read error may be involved. The chain employs TRBV18 and TRBJ1-2; D is perhaps TRBD1 (5 bases). Per the germline V gene, CDR1 is KGHSH and CDR2 is LQKENI. The CDR3 consists of 15 residues. The CDR3 DNA reads TGTGCCAGCTCACCCGGGGCGACAGCTAATTATGGCTACACCTTC. The encoded protein is CASSPGATANYGYTF.

V is TRBV2 and J is TRBJ1-2; 9 nucleotides align to TRBD1. The germline V gene encodes CDR1 SNHLY and CDR2 FYNNEI. The CDR3 spans 17 residues. J was trimmed by 7 bases and V by 2 bases; bases with no gene match: 14. CDR3 in amino acids: CASSESSQGARSGGYTF. CDR3 DNA sequence: TGTGCCAGCAGTGAATCCTCACAGGGGGCACGGTCTGGTGGCTACACCTTC.

The chain is built from TRBV21-1 and TRBJ2-5; the D call in the table, TRBD2, was not verified against the DNA. TRBV21-1 is a known pseudogene. This CDR3 comprises 15 residues. CDR3 DNA sequence: TGTGCCAGCAGCAAAAGGGCGGGTCCCTCGGAGACCCAGTACTTC. Protein: CASSKRAGPSETQYF.

This clone was detected only once. The chain recombines TRBV6-1 with TRBJ1-1, with D hard to call. Germline V CDR1 and CDR2: MNHNS, SASEGT. The CDR3 has 13 residues. The V end was cut by 10 bases, the J end by 0 bases, with 12 bases between. CDR3 residues: CATRPTVNTEAFF. CDR3 nucleotides: TGTGCCACAAGGCCGACTGTGAACACTGAAGCTTTCTTT.

The chain joins TRBV28 to TRBJ1-1; D is unclear. Trimming pared 2 bases from V and 1 base from J, leaving 14 bases between. In germline, CDR1 is MDHEN, CDR2 SYDVKM. This CDR3 contains 16 residues. The CDR3 DNA is TGTGCCAGCAGTTTAGGCCCCCCGGGTCGGAACACTGAAGCTTTCTTT. Translation gives CASSLGPPGRNTEAFF.